The TCR beta chain under discussion was sequenced for a study of CD8 T cells in ankylosing spondylitis. For TCR beta, libraries came from quantitative 5'-RACE with molecular barcodes. MiXCR, run by TCRdb on the 5' RACE reads, gives a single entry per CDR3 protein. The table records roughly 230,000 distinct CDR3 sequences, 15% to 20% of them present only once. The sample holds a few counts of this clonotype. The antigen remains undetermined. The study, taken as a whole, reports: Ankylosing spondylitis blood appeared to be characterized by a TCR beta motif of several highly homologous variants. Disease-linked clones had a CD8+ phenotype and relatively low frequency in peripheral blood. Previous work reported some of these motif variants in the synovial fluid and blood of reactive arthritis.

The CDR3 sequence is 15 residues long. The germline V gene has CDR1 MNHEY and CDR2 SMNVEV (reference sequence). V gave up 7 bases and J gave up 0 bases, with 10 bases separating them. The chain carries TRBV27 and TRBJ1-6; possibly TRBD1 for D (5 bases). This receptor was identified in a male donor with ankylosing spondylitis or in good health (not recorded which). Sequencing used blood, either unsorted or a sorted T cell fraction (not recorded which). The CDR3 region is CASTDTGSYNSPLHF. The CDR3 DNA reads TGTGCCAGCACGGACACCGGCTCCTATAATTCACCCCTCCACTTT.